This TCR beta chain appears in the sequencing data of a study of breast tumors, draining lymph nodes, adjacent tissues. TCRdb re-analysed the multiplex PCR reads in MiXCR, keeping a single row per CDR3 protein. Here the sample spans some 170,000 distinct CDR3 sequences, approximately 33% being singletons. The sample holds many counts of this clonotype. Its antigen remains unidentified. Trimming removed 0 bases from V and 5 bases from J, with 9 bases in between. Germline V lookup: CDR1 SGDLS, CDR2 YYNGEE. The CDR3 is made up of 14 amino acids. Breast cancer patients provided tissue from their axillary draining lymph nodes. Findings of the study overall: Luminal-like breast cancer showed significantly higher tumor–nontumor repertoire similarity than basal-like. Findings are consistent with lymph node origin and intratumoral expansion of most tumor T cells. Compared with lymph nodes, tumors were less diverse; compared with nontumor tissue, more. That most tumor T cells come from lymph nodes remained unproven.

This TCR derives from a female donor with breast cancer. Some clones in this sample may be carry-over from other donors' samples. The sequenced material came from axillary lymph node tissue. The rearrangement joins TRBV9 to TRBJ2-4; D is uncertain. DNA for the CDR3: TGTGCCAGCAGCGTAGGGCAGTATGAAAACATTCAGTACTTC. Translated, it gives CASSVGQYENIQYF.